This T cell receptor beta chain was captured in a study of patients and donors after allogeneic stem cell transplantation. One entry per CDR3 protein results from TCRdb running MiXCR on the RT-PCR reads. The sample holds about a million distinct CDR3 sequences, about a sixth seen once. This CDR3 contains 14 residues. Germline CDR1 is PRHDT and CDR2 is FYEKMQ (reference sequence). V lost 5 bases and J 5 bases, leaving 12 bases between the germline ends. The origin of this receptor is a human donor who was either an allogeneic HSCT recipient or a stem cell or donor lymphocyte infusion donor (not recorded which). It is not recorded whose cells these are; they may come from a transplant donor. The specimen was blood, either unsorted or a sorted T cell fraction (not recorded which). The V and J genes are TRBV13 and TRBJ1-4; D is ambiguous. This CDR3 reads CASSLGPANEKLFF. CDR3 nucleotides: TGTGCCAGCAGCCTCGGGCCCGCAAATGAAAAACTGTTTTTT.